Given below is one TCR beta chain in context. The antigen it binds to is not known. Within one base of it there is no much larger clone, and no base qualities were kept. CDR3 length: 14 amino acids, cysteine to phenylalanine. This entry keeps only the CDR3 DNA: 42 bases, framed from base 1. CDR1 and CDR2, looked up from the germline V gene, are SNHLY and FYNNEI. A distance of 15 bases separates the germline ends of V and J, which lose 2 bases and 7 bases respectively. Collaborating institutions collected whole blood in K2EDTA tubes following their own protocols. For TCRbeta analysis, collaborators shipped samples as frozen whole blood, isolated PBMCs, or DNA extracted from either of those sample types. This sample is part of a study of blood T cell repertoires in COVID-19 (dated by TCRdb to about 2020). The study in broad terms: Samples from collaborators originated in the United States, Italy and Spain and spanned both the acute and convalescent phases of COVID-19. The material from the prospective study consisted of cDNA or gDNA derived from T cells, B-cell-depleted T cells, or PBMCs. The dataset comprised deeply sampled blood TCRbeta repertoires from subjects exposed to, actively infected with, or recovered from COVID-19. The repertoires were released in a freely available public database meant as a resource for research on the immune response to SARS-CoV-2. Samples came from the ongoing ImmuneRACE study (first 160 participants) plus 1,254 subjects from 6 global collaborators. Sample metadata almost always included a de-identified subject ID, COVID-19 status, age in years and sex. Where HLA class I and class II types were available, the types were taken from metadata supplied by the sample provider, not from assay-based typing. What the research found in general, with its limitations: How much clinical and demographic metadata was included differed by source and by participant, and the metadata was provided uncurated.

TCRbeta CDR3 regions were amplified from genomic DNA by means of the immunoSEQ Assay, a bias-controlled multiplex PCR. Concerning the study's data processing: The number of nucleated cells in each sample was estimated from the amplification of reference gene primers within the assay. To quantify the absolute abundance of each unique TCRbeta CDR3 rearrangement, sequence reads were collapsed and filtered. For each sample, productive Simpson clonality was calculated as the square root of Simpson's diversity index across productive rearrangements. Sourced from immuneACCESS, this table was stored by TCRdb with only in-frame sequences that have V and J called. A share of the clones is absent; for the studies checked, an unresolved V gene accounts for under half, and the remainder has no known explanation. D and trimming come from the DNA, and the V and J calls and clone size come from that table. Recorded for this sample are some 260,000 clones; approximately 82% of them occurred a single time. Clones ranked in the top ten supply roughly 4.9% of the sample.

Sequencing input: peripheral blood. Recombination joined TRBV2 with TRBJ2-7; a weak D assignment points to TRBD1 (6 bases agree). This TCR came from a woman older than 75 with active or convalescent COVID-19. The CDR3 is CASSEWTVEGEQYF. The sequenced DNA: TGTGCCAGCAGTGAATGGACAGTTGAGGGAGAGCAGTACTTC.